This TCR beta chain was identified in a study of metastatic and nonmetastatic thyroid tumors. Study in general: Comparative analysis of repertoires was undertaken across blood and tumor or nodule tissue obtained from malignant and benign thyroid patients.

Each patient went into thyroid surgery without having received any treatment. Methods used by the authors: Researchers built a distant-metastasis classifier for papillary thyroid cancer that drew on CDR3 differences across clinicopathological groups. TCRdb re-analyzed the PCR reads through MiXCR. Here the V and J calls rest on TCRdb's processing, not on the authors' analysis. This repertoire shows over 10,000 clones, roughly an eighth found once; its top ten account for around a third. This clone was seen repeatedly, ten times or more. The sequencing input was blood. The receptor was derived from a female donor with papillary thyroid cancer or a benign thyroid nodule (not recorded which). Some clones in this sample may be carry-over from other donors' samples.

This CDR3 reads CASSHRGSMNTEAFF. CDR3 nucleotide sequence: TGTGCCAGCAGTCATAGGGGATCCATGAACACTGAAGCTTTCTTT. The chain carries TRBV6-1 and TRBJ1-1; weak D call: TRBD1 (5 bases). Germline CDR1 is MNHNS and CDR2 is SASEGT. This CDR3 is 15 amino acids long. Trimming pared 5 bases from V and 0 bases from J, leaving 13 bases between.